A single sample gave rise to the 20 T cell receptor beta chains below, sequenced in a study of response to subunit inactivated influenza vaccine. A single record per CDR3 protein comes from TCRdb applying MiXCR to the RT-PCR reads. The data show 590,000 or so distinct CDR3 sequences, about 14% seen once. Sequenced here: PBMCs from blood, sampled 14 days before vaccination. These receptors were collected from a man aged 50-59 years who received an inactivated influenza vaccine.

The sample holds a few counts of this clonotype. CDR3 protein: CASSIPGQGATGELFF. For the CDR3, the DNA is TGTGCCAGCAGTATTCCGGGACAGGGTGCCACCGGGGAGCTGTTTTTT. The chain has TRBV2 and TRBJ2-2; 9 bases are shared with TRBD1. The CDR3 contains 16 residues. Germline values: CDR1 SNHLY, CDR2 FYNNEI. Germline trimming cut 5 bases from V and 4 bases from J; bases unmatched to any gene: 8. Filled out from reference TRBV2 and TRBJ2-2, the complete variable domain reads EPEVTQTPSHQVTQMGQEVILRCVPISNHLYFYWYRQILGQKVEFLVSFYNNEISEKSEIFDDQFSVERPDGSNFTLKIRSTKLEDSAMYFCASSIPGQGATGELFFGEGSRLTVL.

This clonotype occurred many times. The chain couples TRBV7-2 to TRBJ2-2, with unresolved D. From germline, CDR1 is SGHTA and CDR2 FQGNSA. This CDR3 has 13 amino acids. V dropped 0 bases and J dropped 5 bases, with 4 bases sitting between them. CDR3 sequence: CASSLARTGELFF. As DNA, the CDR3 is TGTGCCAGCAGCTTAGCGCGGACCGGGGAGCTGTTTTTT.

In this sample, this clonotype turned up many times. The chain has TRBV29-1 and TRBJ2-3, with D perhaps given as TRBD1 or TRBD2 (6 bases each). Germline V gene lookup returns CDR1 SQVTM and CDR2 ANQGSEA. The CDR3 covers 15 residues. V lost 7 bases and J 3 bases, leaving 20 bases between the germline ends. CDR3 protein: CSAGGGEIPTDTQYF. In nucleotides, the CDR3 is TGCAGCGCTGGAGGGGGAGAGATTCCTACAGATACGCAGTATTTT.

There are a few counts of this clonotype. The rearrangement joins TRBV15 to TRBJ2-7, with D perhaps matching TRBD2 (5 bases). Germline CDR1 and CDR2: LNHNV and YYDKDF (reference sequence). Trimming took off 0 bases at V and 6 bases at J, with 15 bases between the two ends. This CDR3 has 15 amino acids. Here the CDR3 DNA reads TGTGCCACCAGCAGAGACAGAGGGCGAAGGAGCGAGCAGTACTTC. It translates to CATSRDRGRRSEQYF.

This chain connects TRBV15 to TRBJ2-3; D remains ambiguous. V was pared by 0 bases and J by 7 bases, with 5 bases between. Germline V gene data show CDR1 as LNHNV and CDR2 as YYDKDF (reference sequence). This CDR3 has 12 residues. Here the CDR3 DNA reads TGTGCCACCAGCAGAGACGTATATACGCAGTATTTT. Protein: CATSRDVYTQYF.

The V call is TRBV7-9, the J call TRBJ2-2; the D gene is possibly TRBD2 (6 bases). This CDR3 region has 17 residues. The germline gives CDR1 SEHNR, CDR2 FQNEAQ (reference sequence). Trimming took off 5 bases at V and 0 bases at J, with 16 bases between the two ends. CDR3 sequence reads: CASSPWAGRANTGELFF. In nucleotides, the CDR3 is TGTGCCAGCAGCCCCTGGGCGGGACGGGCGAACACCGGGGAGCTGTTTTTT.

The chain joins TRBV20-1 to TRBJ2-3; D gene unclear. The germline V and J ends were trimmed by 3 bases and 1 base, with 11 bases remaining between them. The CDR3 extends over 14 amino acids. Germline CDR1 DFQATT, CDR2 SNEGSKA (reference sequence). The CDR3 sequence: CSASLPKGTDTQYF. The CDR3 DNA reads as TGCAGTGCTAGCCTGCCAAAGGGCACAGATACGCAGTATTTT.

The V call is TRBV5-1, the J call TRBJ2-7; 11 nucleotides agree with TRBD1. The germline CDR1 and CDR2 sequences are SGHRS and YFSETQ. The CDR3 is made up of 15 amino acids. With 2 bases clipped from V and 7 bases from J, the junction kept 8 bases outside the gene matches. In DNA form, the CDR3 reads TGCGCCAGCAGCTTAGGAAGGACAGGGGGCGGAGAGCAGTACTTC. This gives the protein CASSLGRTGGGEQYF.

Remarks on this clonotype: This may be a read error: a much more frequent sequence differs by one nucleotide. The rearrangement uses TRBV7-8 and TRBJ2-3, with a weak D call TRBD2 (6 bases). Germline-derived CDR1 and CDR2 are SGHVS and FQNEAQ. CDR3 length equals 13 residues. CDR3: CASSRRETVTQYF. The CDR3, as DNA: TGTGCCAGCAGCCGGCGGGAAACAGTTACGCAGTATTTT.

This chain connects TRBV24-1 to TRBJ2-1; 8 bases line up with TRBD1. This CDR3 comprises 17 residues. Looked up from germline, CDR1 is KGHDR and CDR2 is SFDVKD. V lost 5 bases and J lost 7; bases outside the gene matches: 15. The CDR3 coding sequence is TGTGCCACCAGTGGAAGAGGATCAGGGGGCAGGCTAAATGAGCAGTTCTTC. It yields the protein CATSGRGSGGRLNEQFF.

The V call is TRBV20-1, the J call TRBJ2-3, with 9 positions matching TRBD2. This CDR3 comprises 15 residues. The V segment lost 3 bases and the J segment 4 bases; nucleotides outside the gene matches: 8. CDR1 DFQATT and CDR2 SNEGSKA come from the germline V gene (reference sequence). CDR3 loop: CSARSGGGAADTQYF. The CDR3 coding sequence is TGCAGTGCTAGGTCCGGCGGGGGGGCCGCAGATACGCAGTATTTT.

V gene TRBV2 combines with J gene TRBJ2-1; a weak D match, TRBD2 (6 bases). Germline assignment: CDR1 SNHLY and CDR2 FYNNEI. Trimming left V 4 bases short and J 4 bases short, with 14 bases between. The CDR3 is 15 amino acids. The CDR3 region has the DNA TGTGCCAGCAGTGGATCTAGCGTTTTGTACAATGAGCAGTTCTTC. This codes for CASSGSSVLYNEQFF.

This clonotype came up a few times. This rearrangement joins TRBV7-2 to TRBJ1-5; D might be TRBD1 (6 bases). This CDR3 is 14 amino acids long. Germline V gives CDR1 SGHTA, CDR2 FQGNSA. Trimming removed 4 bases at V and 5 bases at J, with 12 bases between. CDR3 DNA: TGTGCCAGCAGCTCCGACGGGACATATCAGCCCCAGCATTTT. It is translated as CASSSDGTYQPQHF.

This clonotype has a handful of counts. The rearrangement joins TRBV4-3 to TRBJ2-3; D uncertain. V lost 7 bases to trimming and J lost 4 bases, with 15 bases between them. CDR1 is LGHNA and CDR2 is YSLEER in the germline V gene. The CDR3 is 14 amino acids. DNA for the CDR3: TGCGCCAGCAAGACCGGCACGTCCGCAGATACGCAGTATTTT. Its translation is CASKTGTSADTQYF.

The V gene is TRBV14, the J gene TRBJ2-7; D is uncertain. V lost 7 bases and J 7 bases, leaving 2 bases between the germline ends. CDR3 length equals 8 residues. Germline loops: CDR1 SGHDN, CDR2 FVKESK. DNA of the CDR3: TGTGCCAGCAAAGAGCAGTACTTC. It specifies CASKEQYF.

This clonotype was seen repeatedly, ten times or more. The genes are TRBV7-2 and TRBJ1-1, with D unresolved. The CDR3 is made up of 15 amino acids. V was shortened by 5 bases and J by 0 bases, with 13 bases between the two germline ends. CDR1 is SGHTA, CDR2 FQGNSA, per germline. The CDR3 reads CASSTRLGVNTEAFF. As DNA, the CDR3 is TGTGCCAGCAGCACACGCCTGGGAGTGAACACTGAAGCTTTCTTT.

The chain is built from TRBV20-1 and TRBJ2-2; D remains ambiguous. V was clipped by 4 bases and J by 3 bases, with 6 bases between them. Germline V CDR1 and CDR2: DFQATT, SNEGSKA (reference sequence). The CDR3 is 12 residues long. DNA for the CDR3: TGCAGTGCTAAACCTTACACCGGGGAGCTGTTTTTT. Amino acid sequence: CSAKPYTGELFF.

This clonotype has a handful of counts. For the CDR3, the DNA is TGTGCCAGCAGCCAGATGATATCTGGGGGGACAGATACGCAGTATTTT. Protein: CASSQMISGGTDTQYF. The genes are TRBV5-6 and TRBJ2-3, with D possibly matching TRBD2 (6 bases). This CDR3 region has 16 residues. Germline values: CDR1 SGHDT, CDR2 YYEEEE. The V end was cut by 4 bases, the J end by 3 bases, with 18 bases between.

The chain joins TRBV7-2 to TRBJ2-3; D is perhaps TRBD2 (5 bases). The CDR3 covers 14 residues. Per the germline V gene, CDR1 is SGHTA and CDR2 is FQGNSA. Trimming took off 3 bases at V and 6 bases at J, with 13 bases between the two ends. CDR3 amino acids: CASSLDWGVDTQYF. CDR3 sequence (DNA): TGTGCCAGCAGCTTGGACTGGGGTGTGGATACGCAGTATTTT.

The chain couples TRBV3-1 to TRBJ1-2; unclear D gene. The germline V gene encodes CDR1 LGHDT and CDR2 YNNKEL (reference sequence). This CDR3 is built from 14 residues. Trimming stripped 5 bases from V and 2 bases from J, with 12 bases between. The CDR3 DNA sequence: TGTGCCAGCAGCTACCGGACCGACAACTATGGCTACACCTTC. Translating it yields CASSYRTDNYGYTF.